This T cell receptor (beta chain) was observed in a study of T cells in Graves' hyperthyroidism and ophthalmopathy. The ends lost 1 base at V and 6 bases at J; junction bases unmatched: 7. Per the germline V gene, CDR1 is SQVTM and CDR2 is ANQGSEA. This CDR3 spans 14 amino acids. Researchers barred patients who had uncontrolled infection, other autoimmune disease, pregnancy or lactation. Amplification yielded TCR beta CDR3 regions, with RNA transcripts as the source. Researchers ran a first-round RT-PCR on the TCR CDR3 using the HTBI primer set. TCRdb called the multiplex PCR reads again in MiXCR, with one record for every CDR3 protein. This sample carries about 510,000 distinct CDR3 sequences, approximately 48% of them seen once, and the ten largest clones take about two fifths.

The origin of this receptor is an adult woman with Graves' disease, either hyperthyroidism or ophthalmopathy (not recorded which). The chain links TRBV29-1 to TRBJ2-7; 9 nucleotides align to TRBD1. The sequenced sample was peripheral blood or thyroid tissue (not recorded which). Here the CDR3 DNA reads TGCAGCGTTGAAGGGGGACAGGGCTACGGCGAGCAGTACTTC. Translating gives CSVEGGQGYGEQYF.